This TCR beta chain appears in the sequencing data of a study of blood T cell repertoires in COVID-19 (dated by TCRdb to about 2020). A note on the overall study: Collaborator samples came from the United States, Italy and Spain and covered acute and convalescent phases of COVID-19. The material from the prospective study consisted of cDNA or gDNA derived from T cells, B-cell-depleted T cells, or PBMCs. Subjects who had been exposed to COVID-19, were actively infected with it, or had recovered from it provided the deeply sampled blood TCRbeta repertoires that made up the dataset. A freely available public database, intended as a resource for researchers studying the immune response to SARS-CoV-2, is where the repertoires were released. Samples came from the ongoing ImmuneRACE study (first 160 participants) plus 1,254 subjects from 6 global collaborators. Nearly every sample came with metadata listing a de-identified subject ID, COVID-19 status, age in years and sex. Where available, HLA class I and class II types were obtained from metadata supplied by the sample provider rather than from assay-based typing. Overall study outcomes, separate from this receptor: The quantity of clinical and demographic metadata differed by source and by participant and was supplied without curation.

In the prospective study, participants were roughly 18 to 100 years old, resided in approximately 25 geographic areas of the United States, and were enrolled through a virtual design. In the prospective study, participants were assigned to cohorts based on the clinical history participants reported in a screening survey and a study questionnaire. In the prospective study, mobile phlebotomists collected whole blood, serum and a nasopharyngeal or oropharyngeal swab from each participant. Participants in the prospective study had the option to provide additional blood draws and questionnaires over a 2-month period. Blood samples from the prospective study were shipped frozen or at room temperature prior to DNA extraction. This clone was observed once. Its antigen remains undetermined. Base qualities are missing; no much larger clone stands one base away. TCRbeta CDR3 regions were amplified from genomic DNA using the immunoSEQ Assay, a bias-controlled multiplex PCR. The original methods were these. The number of nucleated cells in each sample was estimated from the amplification of reference gene primers within the assay. Sequence reads were collapsed and filtered to measure the absolute abundance of every unique TCRbeta CDR3 rearrangement. Productive Simpson clonality was computed per sample as the square root of Simpson's diversity index over productive rearrangements. The source is immuneACCESS, and TCRdb retained only in-frame sequences with V and J called. Part of the clones is not carried over; for the studies checked, unresolved V genes explain less than half of this, and the remainder is unexplained. That table is the source of V, J and clone size, and D and trimming were worked out from the DNA. Recorded for this sample are approximately 270,000 clones; 80% to 90% of them occurred a single time. The ten largest clones capture 4.1% of the sample.

CDR1 is given as DFQATT and CDR2 as SNEGSKA, both from the germline V gene (reference sequence). The CDR3, cysteine through phenylalanine, is 14 amino acids long. The retained sequence is limited to the CDR3, 42 bases, with the frame set at the first base. Unmatched junction bases come to 2, with V trimmed by 3 bases and J by 2 bases. The source of this sequence is a woman under 40 with acute COVID-19. The sample taken for sequencing was PBMCs or T cells enriched from blood (not recorded which). The sequence is built from TRBV20-1 and TRBJ2-1; 9 bases in the junction line up with TRBD2. The CDR3 protein: CSASRTSAYNEQFF. The DNA is TGCAGTGCTAGTCGGACTAGCGCCTACAATGAGCAGTTCTTC.